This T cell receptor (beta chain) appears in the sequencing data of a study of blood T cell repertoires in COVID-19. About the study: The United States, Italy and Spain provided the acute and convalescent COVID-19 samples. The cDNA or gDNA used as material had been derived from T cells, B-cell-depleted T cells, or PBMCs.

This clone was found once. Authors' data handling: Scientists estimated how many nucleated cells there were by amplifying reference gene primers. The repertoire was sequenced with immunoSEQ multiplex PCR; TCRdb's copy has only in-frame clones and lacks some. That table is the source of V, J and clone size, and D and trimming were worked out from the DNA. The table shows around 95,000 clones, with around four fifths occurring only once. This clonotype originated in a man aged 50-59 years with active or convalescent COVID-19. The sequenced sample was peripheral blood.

This chain's CDR3 is CASSLSRDRNQPQHF. In nucleotides, the CDR3 is TGTGCCAGCAGTTTATCGCGGGACAGAAATCAGCCCCAGCATTTT. V usage is TRBV27 and J usage is TRBJ1-5, with TRBD1 matching over 7 bases. CDR1 MNHEY and CDR2 SMNVEV come from the germline V gene (reference sequence). The CDR3 runs to 15 residues. V lost 0 bases and J lost 4; bases outside the gene matches: 3.